This TCR beta chain was observed in a study of blood T cell repertoires in COVID-19. In the source study's methods: Quantification of nucleated cells was approximated via reference gene primer amplification. Libraries were prepared by immunoSEQ multiplex PCR; TCRdb keeps only in-frame clonotypes and omits some of them. V and J calls and clone size are as listed in that table; D and trimming were resolved from the DNA. The sample has about 80,000 clones; almost 85% are singletons. Germline values: CDR1 SEHNR, CDR2 FQNEAQ (reference sequence). Trimming took off 3 bases at V and 1 base at J, with 9 bases between the two ends. The CDR3 is 14 residues long.

V is TRBV7-9 and J is TRBJ1-1, with D perhaps TRBD1 (5 bases). The source of this sequence is a man aged 50 to 59 with COVID-19, enrolled during active disease. The sequencing sample was made of peripheral blood. The CDR3 reads CASSLEGANTEAFF. The DNA for the CDR3 is TGTGCCAGCAGCTTGGAAGGGGCGAACACTGAAGCTTTCTTT.